This TCR beta chain is from a study of control samples from healthy donors and cancer patients. This clone has more than one count but fewer than ten. Data came from immunoSEQ multiplex PCR; TCRdb stores just in-frame clones and leaves some out. Of some 150,000 clones in the sample, about 94% were seen once. The germline V and J ends were trimmed by 6 bases and 5 bases, with 10 bases remaining between them. Germline values: CDR1 KGHSH, CDR2 LQKENI. This CDR3 has 13 residues. Sequenced sample: blood. This sequence originates from a man between 40 and 49 years old in good health. This rearrangement joins TRBV18 to TRBJ2-2; possibly TRBD1 for D (6 bases). The DNA for the CDR3 is TGTGCCAGCTCGGGGGCTTCGACCGGGGAGCTGTTTTTT. The encoded protein is CASSGASTGELFF.